One T cell receptor beta chain is described in this entry. Losses at the gene ends were 6 bases for V and 11 bases for J; bases not matched to a gene: 13. The CDR3 is 14 residues long. Germline assignment: CDR1 MDHEN and CDR2 SYDVKM. This specimen comes from a study of blood T cell repertoires in COVID-19. TCRdb's copy holds only in-frame clones and misses some; the assay was immunoSEQ multiplex PCR. The table shows about 160,000 clones, with roughly 88% occurring only once. The source material was PBMCs or T cells enriched from blood (not recorded which). The sequence was obtained from a woman in her forties or fifties who had recovered from COVID-19. J is TRBJ2-1 and V is TRBV28; 7 bases align to TRBD1. The CDR3: CASRLDRARGKQFF. The CDR3 bases are TGTGCCAGCAGACTCGACAGGGCGAGGGGTAAGCAGTTCTTC.